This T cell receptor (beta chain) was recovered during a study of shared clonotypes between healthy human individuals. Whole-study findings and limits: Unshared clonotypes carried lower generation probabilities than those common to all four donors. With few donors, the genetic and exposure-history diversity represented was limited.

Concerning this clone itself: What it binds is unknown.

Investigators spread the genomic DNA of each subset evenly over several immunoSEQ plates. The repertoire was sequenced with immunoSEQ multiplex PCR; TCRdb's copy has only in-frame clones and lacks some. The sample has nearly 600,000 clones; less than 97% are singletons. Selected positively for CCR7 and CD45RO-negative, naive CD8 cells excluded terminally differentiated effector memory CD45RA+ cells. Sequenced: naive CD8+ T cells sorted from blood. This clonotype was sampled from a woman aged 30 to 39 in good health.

The CDR3 DNA follows: TGTGCCAGCATGGGACTAGCGGGAAAGTATGAGCAGTTCTTC. As protein: CASMGLAGKYEQFF. The chain combines TRBV2 with TRBJ2-1; 13 bases fit TRBD2. Germline V lookup: CDR1 SNHLY, CDR2 FYNNEI. The ends lost 7 bases at V and 8 bases at J; junction bases unmatched: 5. CDR3 size: 14 residues.